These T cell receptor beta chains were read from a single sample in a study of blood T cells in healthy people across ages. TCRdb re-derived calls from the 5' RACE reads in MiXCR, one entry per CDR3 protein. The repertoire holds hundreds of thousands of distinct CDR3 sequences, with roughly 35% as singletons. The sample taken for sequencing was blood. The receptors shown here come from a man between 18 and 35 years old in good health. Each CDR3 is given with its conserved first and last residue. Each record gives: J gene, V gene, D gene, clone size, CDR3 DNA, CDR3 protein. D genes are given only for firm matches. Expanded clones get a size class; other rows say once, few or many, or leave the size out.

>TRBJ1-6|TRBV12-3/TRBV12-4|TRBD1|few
TGTGCCAGCAGTCGGGGACAGCCTTCACCCCTCCACTTT
CASSRGQPSPLHF
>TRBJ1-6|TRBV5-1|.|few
TGCGCCAGCAGCGCGGGGTCGGCCAATTCACCCCTCCACTTT
CASSAGSANSPLHF
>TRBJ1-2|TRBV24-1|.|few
TGTGCCACCAGCCGGACAGACGGATTCTATGGCTACACCTTC
CATSRTDGFYGYTF
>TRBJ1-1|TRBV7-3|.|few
TGTGCCAGCAGCGCCCAGGCGAACACTGAAGCTTTCTTT
CASSAQANTEAFF
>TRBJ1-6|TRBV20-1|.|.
TGCAGTGCTAGAATAGAGGGTGGGTCCTATAATTCACCCCTCCACTTT
CSARIEGGSYNSPLHF
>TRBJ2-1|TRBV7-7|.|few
TGTGCTAGCAGCCGGAAGGGCCACAATGAGCAGTTCTTC
CASSRKGHNEQFF
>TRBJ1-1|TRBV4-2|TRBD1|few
TGTGCCAGCAGCCAAGATCAGGGACAGGGGCCGGGCACTGAAGCTTTCTTT
CASSQDQGQGPGTEAFF
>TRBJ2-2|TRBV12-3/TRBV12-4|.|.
TGTGCCACTCGCTGGAGGGGGGGCAGGGCCGGGGAGCTGTTTTTT
CATRWRGGRAGELFF
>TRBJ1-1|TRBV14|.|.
TGTGCCAGCAGCCAAGATCGGGACACTGAAGCTTTCTTT
CASSQDRDTEAFF
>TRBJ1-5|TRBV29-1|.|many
TGCAGCGGAACAGTTCGCGATCAGCCCCAGCATTTT
CSGTVRDQPQHF
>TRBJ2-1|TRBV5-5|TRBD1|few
TGTGCCAGCAGCTTGGGACAGGGGGCGCGGGAGCAGTTCTTC
CASSLGQGAREQFF
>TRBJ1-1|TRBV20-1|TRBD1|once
TGCAGTGCTAGAACAACAGGGGGCCGTACTGAAGCTTTCTTT
CSARTTGGRTEAFF
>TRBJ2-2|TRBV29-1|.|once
TGCAGCGTTGGGCGGGGGCTACAACACACCGGGGAGCTGTTTTTT
CSVGRGLQHTGELFF
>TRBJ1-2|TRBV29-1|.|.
TGCAGCGTTGAAAAAATCTCGGTGAACTATGGCTACACCTTC
CSVEKISVNYGYTF
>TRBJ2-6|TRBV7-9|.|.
TGTGCCAGCAGCCGCGTCGTCGATTTAACCTCTGGGGCCAACGTCCTGACTTTC
CASSRVVDLTSGANVLTF
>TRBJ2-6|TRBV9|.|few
TGTGCCAGCAGCTCCCGGGTCAATACTGGGGCCAACGTCCTGACTTTC
CASSSRVNTGANVLTF
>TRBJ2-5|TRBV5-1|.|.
TGCGCCAGCAGCCCTGCTAGCGACGGCGCCCAAGAGACCCAGTACTTC
CASSPASDGAQETQYF
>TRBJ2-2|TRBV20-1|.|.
TGCAGTACCTGTTCCCGGGAGTCGGGCGGGGAGCTGTTTTTT
CSTCSRESGGELFF
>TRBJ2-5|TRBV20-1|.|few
TGCAGTGCTAGGCGCGACAGGTACCAAGAGACCCAGTACTTC
CSARRDRYQETQYF
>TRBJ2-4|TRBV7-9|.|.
TGTGCCAGCAGCTCATTACCCAGGAGATCAGCCAAAAACATTCAGTACTTC
CASSSLPRRSAKNIQYF
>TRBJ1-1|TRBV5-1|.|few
TGCGCCAGCAGCGCCAAGACTGAGAACACTGAAGCTTTCTTT
CASSAKTENTEAFF
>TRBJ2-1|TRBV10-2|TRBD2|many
TGCGCCAGCAATCTAGCGGGAGAGCAGTTCTTC
CASNLAGEQFF
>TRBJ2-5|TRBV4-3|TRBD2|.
TGCGCCAGCAGCCATTACACTAGCGGGGGAGACAATGAGCAGTACTTC
CASSHYTSGGDNEQYF
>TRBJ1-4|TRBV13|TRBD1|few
TGTGCCAGCAGCTCCTCGTTGGGACAGACGAATGAAAAACTGTTTTTT
CASSSSLGQTNEKLFF
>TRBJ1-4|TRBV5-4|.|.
TGTGCCAGCAGCCCTCCCGGGGGGAAACTGTTTTTT
CASSPPGGKLFF
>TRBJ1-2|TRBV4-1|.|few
TGCGCCAGCAGCCGTATACAGGGTAGGGGAGACTATGGCTACACCTTC
CASSRIQGRGDYGYTF
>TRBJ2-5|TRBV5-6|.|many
TGTGCCAGCAGCTCACCTTACCAAGAGACCCAGTACTTC
CASSSPYQETQYF
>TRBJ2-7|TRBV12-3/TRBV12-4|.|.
TGTGCCAGCAGTTTGGGGGCACAGGGTGTCGAGCAGTACTTC
CASSLGAQGVEQYF
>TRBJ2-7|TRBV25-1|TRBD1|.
TGTGCCAGCGCCGGGACAGGGTCCTCCTACGAGCAGTACTTC
CASAGTGSSYEQYF
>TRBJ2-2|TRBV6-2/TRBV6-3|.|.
TGTGCCAGCACCGGGCGGCGTGCGGCGAACACCGGGGAGCTGTTTTTT
CASTGRRAANTGELFF
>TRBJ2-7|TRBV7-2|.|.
TGTGCCGGCAGCCTTAGCTCCAGGGCAAAAGAGCAGTACTTC
CAGSLSSRAKEQYF
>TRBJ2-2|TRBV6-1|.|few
TGTGCCAGCAGTATACACTCCCCGAACACCGGGGAGCTGTTTTTT
CASSIHSPNTGELFF
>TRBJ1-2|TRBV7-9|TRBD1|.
TGTGCCAGCAGCTCCGGGACAGGGTTATATGGCTACACCTTC
CASSSGTGLYGYTF
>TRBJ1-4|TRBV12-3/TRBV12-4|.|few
TGTGCCAGCAGTTTGCCAGGGAGAAACGAAAAACTGTTTTTT
CASSLPGRNEKLFF
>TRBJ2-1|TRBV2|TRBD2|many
TGTGCCAGCAACCTAGCGGGGTTGTCGCGGAATGAGCAGTTCTTC
CASNLAGLSRNEQFF
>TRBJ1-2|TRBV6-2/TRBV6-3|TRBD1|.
TGTGCCAGCAGTTATCCACCGGGACAGGGGTCGGATGGCTACACCTTC
CASSYPPGQGSDGYTF
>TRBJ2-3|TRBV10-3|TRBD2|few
TGTGCCATCAGCGCGGGGGGGCATTCAGATACGCAGTATTTT
CAISAGGHSDTQYF
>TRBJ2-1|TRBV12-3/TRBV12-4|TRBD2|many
TGTGCCAGCAGTCCCGGGACTAGCGGGGTCCATGAGCAGTTCTTC
CASSPGTSGVHEQFF
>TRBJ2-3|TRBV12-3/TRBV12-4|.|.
TGTGCCAGCAGCAGGTCCAGGGGGGGAAGCACAGATACGCAGTATTTT
CASSRSRGGSTDTQYF
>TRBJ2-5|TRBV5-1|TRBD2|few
TGCGCCAGCACCGATAGGGCTAGCGGGGGAGAGACCCAGTACTTC
CASTDRASGGETQYF
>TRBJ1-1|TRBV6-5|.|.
TGTGCCAGCAGTACCGGCGGAGGCCTGAACACTGAAGCTTTCTTT
CASSTGGGLNTEAFF
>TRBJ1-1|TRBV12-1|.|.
TGTGCCAGCAGCTTCCAAGGACAGGGAAGGGAGCACACTGAAGCTTTCTTT
CASSFQGQGREHTEAFF
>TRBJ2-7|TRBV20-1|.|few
TGCAGTGCTCTAGACCGACTTGCCGGCTACGAGCAGTACTTC
CSALDRLAGYEQYF